These 13 T cell receptor beta chains came from one sample sequenced in a study of cytomegalovirus exposure and HLA in healthy donors. The data were produced by immunoSEQ multiplex PCR, yet TCRdb's version contains in-frame clones alone and is incomplete. The sample yields fewer than 350,000 clones, around 87% seen once. The source material was PBMCs. The source is a woman aged 18 to 35 in good health and CMV-seronegative.

The rearrangement uses TRBV13 and TRBJ1-4; weak D call: TRBD1 (5 bases). The V end was cut by 5 bases, the J end by 7 bases, with 14 bases between. Germline-derived CDR1 and CDR2 are PRHDT and FYEKMQ (reference sequence). This CDR3 has 14 residues. This CDR3 is CASSKGHGGEKLFF. CDR3 sequence (DNA): TGTGCCAGCAGCAAAGGACACGGTGGTGAAAAACTGTTTTTT.

This chain links TRBV2 with TRBJ2-1, with 8 bases lining up with TRBD2. The CDR3 contains 15 residues. Germline lookup yields CDR1 SNHLY and CDR2 FYNNEI. The V segment lost 7 bases and the J segment 3 bases; nucleotides outside the gene matches: 8. The CDR3 coding sequence is TGTGCCAGCACTGTTGCGGGAGGTGGCTACAATGAGCAGTTCTTC. Translated: CASTVAGGGYNEQFF.

The chain carries TRBV28 and TRBJ2-7, with D perhaps matching TRBD2 (6 bases). Trimming shortened V by 7 bases and J by 0 bases, and 16 bases separated the two germline ends. This CDR3 has 15 residues. Germline assignment: CDR1 MDHEN and CDR2 SYDVKM. This CDR3 is CASTLGGVASYEQYF. The CDR3 DNA sequence: TGTGCCAGCACCCTCGGCGGGGTGGCCTCCTACGAGCAGTACTTC.

The rearrangement links TRBV5-1 to TRBJ1-1; 9 bases match TRBD1. The CDR3 covers 18 residues. Germline V gene data show CDR1 as SGHRS and CDR2 as YFSETQ. J gave up 1 base and V 3 bases, and 13 bases lay outside the gene matches. Here the CDR3 reads CASSSGGGTGRRNTEAFF. As DNA, the CDR3 is TGCGCCAGCAGCTCTGGTGGGGGGACAGGGCGGAGGAACACTGAAGCTTTCTTT.

The rearrangement joins TRBV28 to TRBJ1-5; tentatively, D is TRBD1 (6 bases). The CDR3 totals 15 residues. Germline V CDR1 and CDR2: MDHEN, SYDVKM. With 5 bases removed from V and 3 bases from J, the gap between germline ends came to 14 bases. CDR3 nucleotide sequence: TGTGCCAGCAGTCTTCTCGACAGGAACAATCAGCCCCAGCATTTT. It translates to CASSLLDRNNQPQHF.

The CDR3 is CASSVWTDNEQFF. CDR3 DNA sequence: TGTGCCAGCAGCGTATGGACAGACAATGAGCAGTTCTTC. The chain links TRBV9 to TRBJ2-1; possible D gene TRBD1, 6 bases. V lost 1 base and J lost 5, with 7 bases in between. The germline CDR1 and CDR2 sequences are SGDLS and YYNGEE. This CDR3 comprises 13 residues.

The chain couples TRBV5-1 to TRBJ2-5; 7 nucleotides line up with TRBD1. CDR3 length: 15 residues. Germline-derived CDR1 and CDR2 are SGHRS and YFSETQ. Trimming cost V 0 bases and J 2 bases; bases outside gene matches: 4. In nucleotides, the CDR3 is TGCGCCAGCAGCTTGGAGACAGGGCTTCAAGAGACCCAGTACTTC. Amino acid sequence: CASSLETGLQETQYF.

The J gene is TRBJ2-1, the V gene TRBV5-1; TRBD2 agrees at 10 bases. The CDR3 runs 17 residues. Trimming cost V 2 bases and J 4 bases; bases outside gene matches: 9. Looked up from germline, CDR1 is SGHRS and CDR2 is YFSETQ. In DNA form, the CDR3 reads TGCGCCAGCAGCTTCACGATAGCGGGAGGAGGGTACAATGAGCAGTTCTTC. Protein sequence: CASSFTIAGGGYNEQFF.

The rearrangement uses TRBV4-3 and TRBJ1-2; 8 bases fit TRBD1. CDR1 and CDR2 from the germline V gene are LGHNA and YSLEER. This CDR3 spans 13 amino acids. Trimming removed 3 bases from V and 8 bases from J; junction bases left unmatched: 5. The DNA for the CDR3 is TGCGCCAGCAGCCATAAGACAGGGGCCGGCTACACCTTC. Translating it yields CASSHKTGAGYTF.

CDR3 residues: CASSGAGRGSTQYF. In nucleotides, the CDR3 is TGCGCCAGCAGCGGTGCAGGCAGGGGGTCGACCCAGTACTTC. The chain has TRBV5-1 and TRBJ2-5, with 7 nucleotides matching TRBD1. The CDR3 runs 14 residues. The germline gives CDR1 SGHRS, CDR2 YFSETQ. J lost 7 bases, V lost 4 bases, and 10 bases had no gene match.

Here the CDR3 reads CASSMGQGGDTQYF. CDR3 bases: TGCGCCAGCAGCATGGGACAGGGTGGAGATACGCAGTATTTT. V is TRBV5-1 and J is TRBJ2-3, with 9 positions matching TRBD1. This CDR3 contains 14 residues. The germline gives CDR1 SGHRS, CDR2 YFSETQ. The trim removed 4 bases at V and 5 bases at J, leaving 5 bases unmatched. Supplemented by reference TRBV5-1 and TRBJ2-3, the full variable domain reads KAGVTQTPRYLIKTRGQQVTLSCSPISGHRSVSWYQQTPGQGLQFLFEYFSETQRNKGNFPGRFSGRQFSNSRSEMNVSTLELGDSALYLCASSMGQGGDTQYFGPGTRLTVL.

The chain links TRBV5-1 to TRBJ2-7; D possibly corresponds to TRBD1 (6 bases). Between the trimmed V and J ends, which lost 5 bases and 4 bases, there was a span of 16 bases. The CDR3 covers 14 residues. Germline CDR1 reads SGHRS; CDR2 reads YFSETQ. The CDR3 is CASSTGSIEYEQYF. The DNA for the CDR3 is TGCGCCAGCAGTACAGGGAGTATTGAATACGAGCAGTACTTC.

This sequence joins TRBV25-1 and TRBJ2-3, with unresolved D. Germline CDR1 is MGHDK and CDR2 is SYGVNS. Trimming removed 4 bases from V and 5 bases from J, with 4 bases in between. This CDR3 contains 11 residues. Here the CDR3 reads CASSGGDTQYF. CDR3 bases: TGTGCCAGCAGTGGAGGAGATACGCAGTATTTT. The full variable domain, with the rest looked up from reference TRBV25-1 and TRBJ2-3, is EADIYQTPRYLVIGTGKKITLECSQTMGHDKMYWYQQDPGMELHLIHYSYGVNSTEKGDLSSESTVSRIRTEHFPLTLESARPSHTSQYLCASSGGDTQYFGPGTRLTVL.